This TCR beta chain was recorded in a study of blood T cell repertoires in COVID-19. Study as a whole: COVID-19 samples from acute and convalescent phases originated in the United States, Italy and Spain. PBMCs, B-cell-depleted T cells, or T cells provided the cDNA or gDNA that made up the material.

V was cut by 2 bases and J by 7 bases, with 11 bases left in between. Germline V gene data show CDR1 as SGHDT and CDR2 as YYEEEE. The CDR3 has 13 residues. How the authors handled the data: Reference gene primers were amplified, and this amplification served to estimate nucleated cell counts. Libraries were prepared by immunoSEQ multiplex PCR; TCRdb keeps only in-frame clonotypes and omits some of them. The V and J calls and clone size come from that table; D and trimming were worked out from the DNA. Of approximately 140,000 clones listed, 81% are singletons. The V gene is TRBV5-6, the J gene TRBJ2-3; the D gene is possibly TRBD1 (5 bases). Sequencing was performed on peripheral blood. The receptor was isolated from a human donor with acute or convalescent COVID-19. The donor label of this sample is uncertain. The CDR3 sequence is CASSFQGSNTQYF. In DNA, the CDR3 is TGTGCCAGCAGCTTCCAGGGTTCTAATACGCAGTATTTT.